This TCR beta chain derives from a study of GPR56 and killer-like receptors on CD4 memory cells (dated by TCRdb to between 2018 and 2021). Study-level background: The study proposed that the stepwise gain of KLRB1, KLRG1, GPR56 and finally KLRF1 marks human CD4+ memory T-cell differentiation and cytokine production potential. The healthy blood donors were described in the study as age-matched to the liver disease patients, whose median age was roughly 68 years.

With respect to this clonotype: The antigen it binds to is not known.

Before TCRbeta sequencing, fluorescence-activated cell sorting was used to enrich five KLR/GPR56-defined CD4+ populations. TCRbeta repertoires of five CD4+ T-cell subsets defined by KLRB1, KLRG1, GPR56 and KLRF1 expression were sequenced to test a linear memory differentiation pathway. TCR-sequenced cells came from peripheral blood of healthy control individuals, reported as five donors in the TCRbeta analysis figure. Heparinized peripheral blood was collected and all samples were processed within one hour of retrieval. To isolate peripheral blood mononuclear cells, blood was diluted 1:2 in PBS and put through Biocoll density gradient centrifugation at room temperature. CD4+ T cells were enriched from freshly isolated PBMCs by magnetic sorting with anti-CD4 MicroBeads before flow sorting. A BD FACSAria II was used to sort CD4+ T cells enriched from PBMCs of healthy donors according to marker expression. For surface staining, the researchers used Miltenyi Biotec antibodies: anti-KLRB1 clone 191B8, anti-KLRF1 clone 4A4.D10 and anti-KLRG1 clone REA261.

General findings and caveats noted by the study authors: TCR repertoire overlap was especially strong between late populations 4 and 5, and population 3 also partly overlapped. Clones dominating late populations 4 and 5 were also found in early populations 1 and 2, which the authors took as evidence for linear differentiation. Clonal frequency started low in the marker-negative population and rose progressively along the proposed pathway, while TCRbeta diversity decreased accordingly. Rather than covering full repertoires, the diversity and similarity analyses were limited to the 100 most expanded clones in each population.

Sequencing was carried out with an Illumina HiSeq 2500. For construction of sequencing libraries, the recombined TCRbeta locus was amplified according to a previously published PCR protocol. From the authors' description of their analysis: Reads whose average quality score was below 30 were removed, and the reads that remained were processed with IMSEQ. Each clonotype was defined by the combination of Vbeta gene, Jbeta gene and CDR3 amino acid sequence. The Morisita-Horn index, computed on the top 100 expanded clones, was used to measure repertoire overlap between populations. Renyi diversity profiles calculated on the top 100 expanded clones were used to evaluate clonal diversity. TCRdb reprocessed the public reads and reports one entry per CDR3 protein sequence, without DNA. The V and J calls were not made by the authors but by TCRdb's processing. The data table for this sample lists 2,500 to 3,500 distinct CDR3 sequences. 5% to 5.5% of the sample lies in the top ten.

CDR1 and CDR2, looked up from the germline V gene (reference sequence), are MNHNY and SVGAGI. Inclusive of the bounding cysteine and phenylalanine, the CDR3 is 15 residues long. There is no recorded DNA. The receptor's source is a human donor in good health. The V and J genes are TRBV6-6 and TRBJ2-2; checking the TCRdb D call of TRBD1 is not possible without DNA. Specimen: memory CD4+ T cells from blood. This receptor carries the CDR3 CASTVGVANTGELFF.